The rows below give T cell receptor beta chains drawn from one sample of a study of blood T cell repertoires in COVID-19. The repertoire was sequenced with immunoSEQ multiplex PCR; TCRdb's copy has only in-frame clones and lacks some. The sample holds fewer than 85,000 clones; approximately 89% are singletons and the top ten take roughly 6%. The sequencing sample was made of peripheral blood. The receptors originated from a man in his forties or fifties with active COVID-19. The CDR3 runs from the conserved cysteine through the conserved F or W. A D gene is named only where the DNA matches it firmly. The listing skips clone size in some rows; elsewhere it reads once, few, many or a size class.

V gene	J gene	clone size	D gene	CDR3 DNA	CDR3 protein
TRBV10-3	TRBJ1-3	-	TRBD1	TGTGCCTCCGGACAGGGGAGCTCTGGAAACACCATATATTTT	CASGQGSSGNTIYF
TRBV7-2	TRBJ2-3	-	-	TGTGCCAGCAGCTTAGATGTTAACACAGATACGCAGTATTTT	CASSLDVNTDTQYF
TRBV6-4	TRBJ2-3	-	TRBD1	TGTGCCAGCAGTGCCGGACAGGGTGCAGATACGCAGTATTTT	CASSAGQGADTQYF
TRBV3-1/TRBV3-2	TRBJ2-3	-	TRBD1	TGTGCCAGCAGTTTCACAGGGGGCCGGACAGATACGCAGTATTTT	CASSFTGGRTDTQYF
TRBV18	TRBJ2-1	once	TRBD1	TGTGCCAGCTCATCGACAGGGGGCTCTGAGCAGTTCTTC	CASSSTGGSEQFF
TRBV7-2	TRBJ2-1	-	TRBD2	TGTGCCAGCAGCTTAAGCGGGGCGAACAATGAGCAGTTCTTC	CASSLSGANNEQFF
TRBV5-1	TRBJ1-2	-	-	TGCGCCAGCAGCTTGTCTTCAGGGCACTCTAACTATGGCTACACCTTC	CASSLSSGHSNYGYTF
TRBV3-1/TRBV3-2	TRBJ2-7	-	-	TGTGCCAGCAGCCTCGGCTTAACGGGGAGGGAGCAGTACTTC	CASSLGLTGREQYF
TRBV9	TRBJ1-1	-	TRBD1	TGTGCCAGCAGCGCTAACCCACGGACAGGGGTACCATCTGAAGCTTTCTTT	CASSANPRTGVPSEAFF
TRBV21-1	TRBJ1-4	-	-	TGTGCCAGCAGCACCATGACAGGGTTCGAAAAACTGTTTTTT	CASSTMTGFEKLFF
TRBV30	TRBJ2-2	-	TRBD2	TGTGCCTGGAGTGTGGGCGGGGCGGGGGTCTCCGGGGAGCTGTTTTTT	CAWSVGGAGVSGELFF
TRBV14	TRBJ2-7	-	TRBD1	TGTGCCAGCAGCCCGGGACAGGGTTACGAGCAGTACTTC	CASSPGQGYEQYF
TRBV7-3	TRBJ2-3	-	TRBD2	TGTGCCAGCGGACGGGAGGTCTCAGATACGCAGTATTTT	CASGREVSDTQYF
TRBV5-4	TRBJ1-5	-	TRBD1	TGTGCCAGCAGCGGACAGGGGAATCAGCCCCAGCATTTT	CASSGQGNQPQHF
TRBV5-1	TRBJ2-3	-	-	TGCGCCAGCAGCTCGTCCACGACAGAGACAGATACGCAGTATTTT	CASSSSTTETDTQYF
TRBV5-1	TRBJ2-1	-	TRBD2	TGCGCCAGCAGAACGAGACTAGCGGGCGGTCCCTACAATGAGCAGTTCTTC	CASRTRLAGGPYNEQFF
TRBV19	TRBJ1-2	-	-	TGTGCCAGTAGCGGGTTCGGGAGGTCGCTCGGCTACACCTTC	CASSGFGRSLGYTF
TRBV5-6	TRBJ2-3	-	-	TGTGCCAGCAGCCTGGACTCAAACGATACGCAGTATTTT	CASSLDSNDTQYF
TRBV6-5	TRBJ2-3	-	TRBD1	TGTGCCAGCAGGAGGTCGCGACAGGGGCCAGATACGCAGTATTTT	CASRRSRQGPDTQYF
TRBV5-1	TRBJ2-1	-	-	TGCGCCAGCAGCGCCTCGGACAAGACCTACAATGAGCAGTTCTTC	CASSASDKTYNEQFF
TRBV24-1	TRBJ1-4	-	-	TGTGCCACCAGTGATGCCCGGGACTCAGGCGATGAAAAACTGTTTTTT	CATSDARDSGDEKLFF
TRBV27	TRBJ2-3	-	-	TGTGCCAGCAGTTCTAGCTCCCCTTTCACAGATACGCAGTATTTT	CASSSSSPFTDTQYF
TRBV7-9	TRBJ1-6	few	-	TGTGCCAGCAGCACAGGACGCGGACCCCTCCACTTT	CASSTGRGPLHF
TRBV6-5	TRBJ2-7	few	TRBD1	TGTGCCAGCAGTTGGCCGGGACAGGGTATATACGAGCAGTACTTC	CASSWPGQGIYEQYF
TRBV7-2	TRBJ2-1	-	TRBD1	TGTGCCAGCAGCCTACTGGGGACAGGGCAAATTGAGCAGTTCTTC	CASSLLGTGQIEQFF
TRBV7-2	TRBJ1-6	-	-	TGTGCCAGCAGCTTAACGACAGAGAATTCACCCCTCCACTTT	CASSLTTENSPLHF
TRBV14	TRBJ2-1	-	-	TGTGCCAGCAGCCCGGCCCCCAGGCGGGATCCAATCGAGGGGCAGTTCTTC	CASSPAPRRDPIEGQFF
TRBV6-5	TRBJ2-3	-	TRBD2	TGTGCCAGCAGCCCGAGGACTAGCGGGCTGGACGGGCAGTATTTT	CASSPRTSGLDGQYF